This TCR beta chain emerged from a study of cytomegalovirus exposure and HLA in healthy donors. The overall study: The roughly 100 million unique TCR beta sequences, from roughly 170 million T cells, were found by an earlier analysis.

This clone appeared a few times. Its target is unknown. Study observations and caveats: Later genetic work tied a missense DCLRE1C variant to beta-chain V and J trimming.

Vbeta (60) and Jbeta (13) primers were used in the PCR. Repertoires were generated with immunoSEQ multiplex PCR, while TCRdb's copy carries only in-frame clones and drops some. The sample holds some 130,000 clones, more than 80% seen once. This CDR3 has 15 residues. The V and J ends lost 3 bases and 2 bases, in that order; junction bases with no gene match: 7. Germline assignment: CDR1 SGHRS and CDR2 YFSETQ. The source is a male donor in good health and CMV-seronegative. The chain links TRBV5-1 to TRBJ2-7; the match to TRBD1 covers 8 bases. The sequencing sample was made of PBMCs. In DNA form, the CDR3 reads TGCGCCAGCAGCTCCTGGGGACAGGAGCCCTACGAGCAGTACTTC. Translated: CASSSWGQEPYEQYF.